The 14 T cell receptor beta chains listed next were all sequenced from one sample in a study of cytotoxic CD8 clonotypes in ibrutinib-treated CLL (dated by TCRdb to 2020 to 2022). The sample's time point label is to be understood as: approximately eleven months on ibrutinib. Library preparation used the immunoSEQ multiplex PCR assay. The source is immuneACCESS, and TCRdb retained only in-frame sequences with V and J called. Part of the clones is not carried over; for the studies checked, unresolved V genes explain less than half of this, and the remainder is unexplained. The sample has tens of thousands of clones on record, approximately 90% of them singletons. The ten largest account for around 3.1% of the sample. This sample comprised PBMCs, obtained after 12 months of ibrutinib treatment. The receptors come from a human donor with chronic lymphocytic leukemia.

This chain uses TRBV9 with TRBJ2-3; TRBD2 agrees at 9 bases. The V and J ends lost 3 bases and 1 base, in that order; junction bases with no gene match: 6. This CDR3 contains 16 residues. Germline values: CDR1 SGDLS, CDR2 YYNGEE. DNA of the CDR3: TGTGCCAGCAGCGCCTATAGCGGGGGAGGCACAGATACGCAGTATTTT. Translation gives CASSAYSGGGTDTQYF. Filled out from reference TRBV9 and TRBJ2-3, the complete variable domain reads DSGVTQTPKHLITATGQRVTLRCSPRSGDLSVYWYQQSLDQGLQFLIQYYNGEERAKGNILERFSAQQFPDLHSELNLSSLELGDSALYFCASSAYSGGGTDTQYFGPGTRLTVL.

The rearrangement links TRBV11-3 to TRBJ2-2, with 12 bases aligning to TRBD2. Unmatched junction bases numbered 7, after V lost 4 bases and J lost 7 bases. There are 16 residues in the CDR3. Germline CDR1 reads SGHNT; CDR2 reads YENEEA. CDR3: CASSYAGLAGSGELFF. The CDR3 DNA is TGTGCCAGCAGCTACGCGGGACTAGCGGGTAGCGGGGAGCTGTTTTTT.

Details on this clone: Sequence at one end of the junction differs from germline and may be a read error. The V and J genes are TRBV28 and TRBJ1-1; D unresolved. The CDR3 consists of 11 residues. Per germline, CDR1 MDHEN and CDR2 SYDVKM. In nucleotides, the CDR3 is TGTGCCAGCAGTTTTCGGTACGGGCTTCACTTT. Protein: CASSFRYGLHF.

The chain links TRBV7-8 to TRBJ2-7; the D call may be TRBD1 or TRBD2 (5 bases each). CDR3 length equals 15 residues. Germline loops: CDR1 SGHVS, CDR2 FQNEAQ. V was cut by 5 bases and J by 3 bases, with 17 bases left in between. The CDR3 loop is CASSLEGDRFYEQYF. For the CDR3, the DNA is TGTGCCAGCAGCCTTGAAGGGGACCGATTCTACGAGCAGTACTTC.

The chain couples TRBV4-1 to TRBJ2-7; 14 bases match TRBD2. CDR1 and CDR2 (germline): MGHRA, YSYEKL. This CDR3 region has 19 residues. The J segment lost 5 bases and the V segment lost 3 bases, leaving 15 bases of the junction unmatched. This chain's CDR3 is CASSQAAMGLAGVGDEQYF. In DNA form, the CDR3 reads TGCGCCAGCAGCCAGGCCGCCATGGGACTAGCGGGAGTAGGTGACGAGCAGTACTTC.

The V call is TRBV15, the J call TRBJ2-7; either TRBD1 or TRBD2 may supply D (5 bases each). V lost 8 bases and J 5 bases, leaving 13 bases between the germline ends. Germline V CDR1 and CDR2: LNHNV, YYDKDF (reference sequence). There are 12 residues in the CDR3. The CDR3, as DNA: TGTGCCACCGGATCGGGGCGGCACGAGCAGTACTTC. Translating it yields CATGSGRHEQYF.

This chain connects TRBV29-1 to TRBJ2-3; no firm D call. Per germline, CDR1 SQVTM and CDR2 ANQGSEA. V was cut by 8 bases and J by 0 bases, with 18 bases left in between. The CDR3 length is 15 residues. CDR3 bases: TGCAGCTTCCGAGCTTTGGGTACTAGCACAGATACGCAGTATTTT. Translating it yields CSFRALGTSTDTQYF.

This chain uses TRBV5-6 with TRBJ2-1, with TRBD2 matching over 7 bases. Germline CDR1 is SGHDT and CDR2 is YYEEEE. The CDR3 spans 14 residues. With 2 bases clipped from V and 4 bases from J, the junction kept 3 bases outside the gene matches. The CDR3 is CASSLAGQYNEQFF. The CDR3 coding sequence is TGTGCCAGCAGCTTAGCGGGGCAGTACAATGAGCAGTTCTTC.

The chain recombines TRBV27 with TRBJ2-1; the match to TRBD2 covers 10 bases. Germline lookup yields CDR1 MNHEY and CDR2 SMNVEV (reference sequence). The V gene end was trimmed by 1 base and the J gene end by 4 bases; junction bases not matched to a gene: 10. CDR3 length: 18 residues. The CDR3 spells CASSLYQLAGEVYNEQFF. DNA of the CDR3: TGTGCCAGCAGTTTATATCAGCTAGCGGGAGAAGTATACAATGAGCAGTTCTTC.

The chain has TRBV10-1 and TRBJ2-5; the D is unclear. Trimming pared 3 bases from V and 0 bases from J, leaving 11 bases between. The CDR3 is made up of 15 amino acids. Germline V lookup: CDR1 WNHNN, CDR2 SYGVQD (reference sequence). The CDR3 protein is CASSDTRNNQETQYF. The CDR3, as DNA: TGCGCCAGCAGTGATACCAGGAATAACCAAGAGACCCAGTACTTC.

This rearrangement joins TRBV29-1 to TRBJ1-1; D unclear. Deletions cut 3 bases from V and 0 bases from J, with 8 bases between. Germline V gene data show CDR1 as SQVTM and CDR2 as ANQGSEA. This CDR3 has 13 residues. This CDR3 reads CSVEQAMNTEAFF. Here the CDR3 DNA reads TGCAGCGTTGAGCAGGCTATGAACACTGAAGCTTTCTTT.

Comment on this clone: A read error may account for a junction end that differs from germline. V and J are TRBV19 and TRBJ1-1; possible D gene TRBD1, 5 bases. Germline values: CDR1 LNHDA, CDR2 SQIVND (reference sequence). This CDR3 region has 12 residues. The DNA for the CDR3 is TGTGCCAGTAGTTTTTTCCAGGGCGAGAACATCTTT. Protein product: CASSFFQGENIF. Looking up the rest from reference TRBV19 and TRBJ1-1 gives the full variable domain: DGGITQSPKYLFRKEGQNVTLSCEQNLNHDAMYWYRQDPGQGLRLIYYSQIVNDFQKGDIAEGYSVSREKKESFPLTVTSAQKNPTAFYLCASSFFQGENIFGQGTRLTVV.

This chain connects TRBV6-1 to TRBJ2-3; D remains ambiguous. Germline values: CDR1 MNHNS, CDR2 SASEGT. The V and J ends lost 3 bases and 1 base respectively, with 11 bases between them. This CDR3 contains 15 residues. The CDR3 protein is CASSEKGKGTDTQYF. The CDR3, as DNA: TGTGCCAGCAGTGAGAAGGGAAAAGGCACAGATACGCAGTATTTT.

The chain is built from TRBV7-2 and TRBJ2-3; D is unresolved. The CDR3 loop spans 11 amino acids. Germline V CDR1 and CDR2: SGHTA, FQGNSA. V was pared by 3 bases and J by 6 bases, with 4 bases between. The CDR3 nucleotides are TGTGCCAGCAGCTTTCGGGATACGCAGTATTTT. As protein: CASSFRDTQYF.